These 7 T cell receptor beta chains came from one sample sequenced in a study of Graves' ophthalmopathy and Graves' hyperthyroidism. The authors amplified TCR beta CDR3 regions, and they did so from RNA transcripts for repertoire sequencing. The authors performed first-round RT-PCR with HTBI primers and then a second-round multiplex PCR. TCRdb re-called the multiplex PCR reads through MiXCR, storing one row per CDR3 protein. The repertoire holds hundreds of thousands of distinct CDR3 sequences, with about 21% as singletons. The sample consisted of peripheral blood. These receptors all stem from a woman between 18 and 29 years old with stable Graves' hyperthyroidism.

This clonotype was picked up a small number of times. The rearrangement links TRBV19 to TRBJ1-5; D is perhaps TRBD1 (5 bases). Germline CDR1 and CDR2: LNHDA and SQIVND (reference sequence). The V gene lost 7 bases and the J gene lost 6 bases, with 19 bases spanning the gap. CDR3 size: 15 residues. CDR3 sequence (DNA): TGTGCCAGTACCCCGTCAGGGTCCGGGAGTCAGCCCCAGCATTTT. Its translation is CASTPSGSGSQPQHF.

This clonotype occurred a few times. The CDR3 loop reads CASSLQGFGSGTEAFF. CDR3 DNA sequence: TGCGCCAGCAGCCTCCAGGGGTTCGGGTCGGGGACTGAAGCTTTCTTT. The chain employs TRBV5-1 and TRBJ1-1; D may be TRBD1 (6 bases). The CDR3 runs to 16 residues. Germline values: CDR1 SGHRS, CDR2 YFSETQ. The ends were cut back, 4 bases at V and 5 bases at J, with 21 bases in the middle.

This clonotype was recorded many times. The CDR3 DNA is TGTGCCAGCAGCTTAAGAAGGAGAGGAGGACAGGGCCCAACCGGGGAGCTGTTTTTT. Protein sequence: CASSLRRRGGQGPTGELFF. This chain links TRBV7-3 with TRBJ2-2; 8 bases align to TRBD1. V lost 1 base to trimming and J lost 5 bases; unmatched junction nucleotides: 15. This CDR3 comprises 19 residues. Germline CDR1 and CDR2: SGHTA and FQGTGA.

This clonotype showed up many times. The CDR3 here is CASSEIRDGGYTF. CDR3 sequence (DNA): TGTGCCAGCAGTGAAATAAGGGATGGAGGCTACACCTTC. The J gene is TRBJ1-2, the V gene TRBV6-1; no firm D call. The length of the CDR3 is 13 residues. From germline, CDR1 is MNHNS and CDR2 SASEGT. Trimming stripped 2 bases from V and 8 bases from J, with 12 bases between.

This clonotype was observed at least ten times. The chain has TRBV19 and TRBJ1-2; D not certain. V was pared by 3 bases and J by 2 bases, with 7 bases between. The CDR3 is made up of 13 amino acids. Per the germline V gene, CDR1 is LNHDA and CDR2 is SQIVND (reference sequence). The CDR3 nucleotides read TGTGCCAGTAGTATGGGCGGCAACTATGGCTACACCTTC. It yields the protein CASSMGGNYGYTF.

This clonotype was found many times. CDR3 sequence reads: CASSLRGGARDEQYF. CDR3 nucleotides: TGTGCCAGCTCGCTCCGGGGGGGGGCGAGGGACGAGCAGTACTTC. The chain links TRBV18 to TRBJ2-7, with 8 bases aligning to TRBD2. Unmatched junction bases numbered 12, after V lost 6 bases and J lost 5 bases. CDR1 and CDR2 from the germline V gene are KGHSH and LQKENI. The CDR3 extends over 15 amino acids.

At least ten counts were recorded for this clonotype. This chain uses TRBV12-3 or TRBV12-4 with TRBJ2-7, with D maybe TRBD2 (5 bases). The V and J ends lost 6 bases and 6 bases respectively, with 15 bases between them. The CDR3 totals 13 residues. CDR3: CASRVTRSGEQYF. Here the CDR3 DNA reads TGTGCCAGCAGGGTAACTAGAAGCGGCGAGCAGTACTTC.